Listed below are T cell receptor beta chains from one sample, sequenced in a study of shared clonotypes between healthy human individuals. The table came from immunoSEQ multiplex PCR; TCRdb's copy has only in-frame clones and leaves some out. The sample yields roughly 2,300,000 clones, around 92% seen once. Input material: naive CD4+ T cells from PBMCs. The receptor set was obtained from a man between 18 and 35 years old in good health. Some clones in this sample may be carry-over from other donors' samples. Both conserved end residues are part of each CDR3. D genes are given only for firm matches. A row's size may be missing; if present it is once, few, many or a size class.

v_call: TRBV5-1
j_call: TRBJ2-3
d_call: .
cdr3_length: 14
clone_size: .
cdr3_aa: CASSPGDFTDTQYF
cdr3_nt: TGCGCCAGCAGCCCAGGGGACTTCACAGATACGCAGTATTTT

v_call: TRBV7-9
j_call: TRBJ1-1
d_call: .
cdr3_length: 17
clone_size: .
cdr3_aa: CASKGRPSRGLNTEAFF
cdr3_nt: TGTGCCAGCAAAGGTCGCCCCTCTCGTGGGTTGAACACTGAAGCTTTCTTT

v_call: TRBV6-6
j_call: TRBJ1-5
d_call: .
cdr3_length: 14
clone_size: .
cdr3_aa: CASSPAGPGQPQHF
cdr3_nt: TGTGCCAGCAGCCCCGCGGGGCCGGGTCAGCCCCAGCATTTT

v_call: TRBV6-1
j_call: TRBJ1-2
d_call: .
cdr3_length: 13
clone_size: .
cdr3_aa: CASSAAGAYGYTF
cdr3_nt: TGTGCCAGCAGTGCTGCGGGCGCCTATGGCTACACCTTC

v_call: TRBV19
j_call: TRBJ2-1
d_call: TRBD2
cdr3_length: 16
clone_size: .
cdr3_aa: CASSIAGGRAINEQFF
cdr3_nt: TGTGCCAGTAGTATAGCGGGCGGGAGGGCCATTAATGAGCAGTTCTTC

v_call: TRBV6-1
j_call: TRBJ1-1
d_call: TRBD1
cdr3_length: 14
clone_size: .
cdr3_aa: CASRGTVMNTEAFF
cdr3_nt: TGTGCCAGCAGGGGGACAGTCATGAACACTGAAGCTTTCTTT

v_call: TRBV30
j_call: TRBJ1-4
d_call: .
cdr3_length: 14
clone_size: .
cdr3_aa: CAWSKSGLNEKLFF
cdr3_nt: TGTGCCTGGAGTAAGTCAGGGCTTAATGAAAAACTGTTTTTT

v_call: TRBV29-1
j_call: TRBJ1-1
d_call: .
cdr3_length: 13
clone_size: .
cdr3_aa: CSVVRRHSVQAFF
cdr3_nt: TGCAGCGTTGTAAGGAGGCACAGCGTTCAAGCTTTCTTT

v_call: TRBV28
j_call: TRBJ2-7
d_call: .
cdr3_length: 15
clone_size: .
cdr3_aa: CASSPRTLLSYEQYF
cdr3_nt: TGTGCCAGCAGCCCCCGGACCCTTCTCTCCTACGAGCAGTACTTC

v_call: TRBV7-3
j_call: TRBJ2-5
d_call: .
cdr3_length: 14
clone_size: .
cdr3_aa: CASSPTRDWETQYF
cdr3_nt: TGTGCCAGCAGCCCGACCAGAGATTGGGAGACCCAGTACTTC

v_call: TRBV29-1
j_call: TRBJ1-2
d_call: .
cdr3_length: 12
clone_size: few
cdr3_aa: CSVVKDFAGYTF
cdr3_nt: TGCAGCGTTGTAAAAGACTTCGCGGGCTACACCTTC

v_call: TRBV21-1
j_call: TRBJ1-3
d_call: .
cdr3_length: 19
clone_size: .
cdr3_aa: CASPDATRRDRHSGNTIYF
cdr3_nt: TGTGCCAGCCCGGACGCTACTCGCCGGGACAGGCACTCTGGAAACACCATATATTTT

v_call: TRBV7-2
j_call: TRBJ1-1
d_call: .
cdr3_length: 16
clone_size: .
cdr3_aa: CASSLKPGQLNTEAFF
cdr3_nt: TGTGCCAGCAGCCTCAAGCCGGGACAATTGAACACTGAAGCTTTCTTT

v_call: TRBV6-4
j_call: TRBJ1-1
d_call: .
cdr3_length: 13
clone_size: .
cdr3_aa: CASSVGVDTEAFF
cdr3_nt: TGTGCCAGCAGTGTCGGAGTGGACACTGAAGCTTTCTTT

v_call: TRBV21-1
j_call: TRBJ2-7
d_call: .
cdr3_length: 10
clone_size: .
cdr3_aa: CASPDPKQYF
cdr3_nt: TGTGCCAGCCCCGACCCGAAGCAGTACTTC

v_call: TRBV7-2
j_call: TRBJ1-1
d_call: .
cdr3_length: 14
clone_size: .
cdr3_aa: CASSLTGKPSEVFF
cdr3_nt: TGTGCCAGCAGCTTAACCGGGAAACCCTCTGAAGTGTTCTTT

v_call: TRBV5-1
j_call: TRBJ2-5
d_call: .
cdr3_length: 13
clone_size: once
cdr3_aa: CASSTGPLETQYF
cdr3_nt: TGCGCCAGCAGCACGGGACCGCTGGAGACCCAGTACTTC

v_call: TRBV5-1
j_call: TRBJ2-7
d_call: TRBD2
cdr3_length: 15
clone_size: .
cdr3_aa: CASSLVLAGVNEQYF
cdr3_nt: TGCGCCAGCAGCTTGGTGTTGGCGGGAGTGAACGAGCAGTACTTC

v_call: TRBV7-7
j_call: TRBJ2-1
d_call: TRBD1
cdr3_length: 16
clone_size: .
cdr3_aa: CASSPRRGQGSNEQFF
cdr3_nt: TGTGCCAGCAGCCCCCGCCGGGGACAGGGGAGCAATGAGCAGTTCTTC

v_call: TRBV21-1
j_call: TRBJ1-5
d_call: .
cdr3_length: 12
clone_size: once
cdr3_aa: CASVTENQPQHF
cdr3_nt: TGTGCCAGCGTGACAGAAAATCAGCCCCAGCATTTT

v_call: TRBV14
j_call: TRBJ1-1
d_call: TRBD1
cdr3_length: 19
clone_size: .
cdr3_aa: CASSPTRDRSMTGNTEAFF
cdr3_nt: TGTGCCAGCAGCCCCACCCGGGACAGGAGCATGACGGGAAACACTGAAGCTTTCTTT

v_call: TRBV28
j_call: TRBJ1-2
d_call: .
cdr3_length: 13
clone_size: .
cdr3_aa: CASRPSGTYGYTF
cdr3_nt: TGTGCCAGCAGACCATCCGGGACCTATGGCTACACCTTC

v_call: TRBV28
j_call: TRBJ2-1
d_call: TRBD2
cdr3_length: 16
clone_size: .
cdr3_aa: CASSLKGLADYNEQFF
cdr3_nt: TGTGCCAGCAGTTTAAAAGGACTAGCGGACTACAATGAGCAGTTCTTC

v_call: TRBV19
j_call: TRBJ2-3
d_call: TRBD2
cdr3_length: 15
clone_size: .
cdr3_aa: CASSIPAGGTDTQYF
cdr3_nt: TGTGCCAGTAGTATCCCCGCGGGGGGGACAGATACGCAGTATTTT

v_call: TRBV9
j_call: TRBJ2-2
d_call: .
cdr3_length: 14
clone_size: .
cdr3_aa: CASSVDRLFGELFF
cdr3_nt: TGTGCCAGCAGCGTAGATAGGCTTTTCGGGGAGCTGTTTTTT

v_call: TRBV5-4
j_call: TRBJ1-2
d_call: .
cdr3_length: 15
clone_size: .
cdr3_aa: CASSLPPQVNYGYTF
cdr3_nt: TGTGCCAGCAGCTTGCCCCCACAGGTGAACTATGGCTACACCTTC

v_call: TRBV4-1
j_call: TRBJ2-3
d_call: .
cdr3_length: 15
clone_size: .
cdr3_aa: CASSRPDGAGDTQYF
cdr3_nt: TGCGCCAGCAGCCGCCCGGACGGGGCCGGGGATACGCAGTATTTT

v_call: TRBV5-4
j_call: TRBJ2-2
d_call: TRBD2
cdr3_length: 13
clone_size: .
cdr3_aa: CALSGSSTGELFF
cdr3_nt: TGTGCCCTTAGCGGGAGCTCCACCGGGGAGCTGTTTTTT

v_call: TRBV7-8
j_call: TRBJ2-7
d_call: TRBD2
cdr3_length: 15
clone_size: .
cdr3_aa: CASRPASGATYEQYF
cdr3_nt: TGTGCCAGCAGACCCGCTAGCGGGGCCACCTACGAGCAGTACTTC

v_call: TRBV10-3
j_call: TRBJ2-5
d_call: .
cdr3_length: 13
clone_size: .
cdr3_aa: CAIREGDSETQYF
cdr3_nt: TGTGCCATCAGGGAGGGCGACTCGGAGACCCAGTACTTC

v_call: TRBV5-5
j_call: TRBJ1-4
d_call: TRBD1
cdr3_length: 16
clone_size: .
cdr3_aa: CASSPILSGGIEKLFF
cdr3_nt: TGTGCCAGCAGCCCTATACTATCAGGGGGCATAGAAAAACTGTTTTTT

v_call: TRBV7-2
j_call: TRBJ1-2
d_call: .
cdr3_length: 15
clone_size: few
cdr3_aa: CASSTTPGPSYGYTF
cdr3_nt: TGTGCCAGCAGCACGACCCCAGGTCCGTCGTATGGCTACACCTTC

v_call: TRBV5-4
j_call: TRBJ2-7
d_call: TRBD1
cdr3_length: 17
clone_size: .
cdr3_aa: CASSHRTGVREQYEQYF
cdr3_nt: TGTGCCAGCAGCCACAGAACAGGGGTTCGAGAACAGTACGAGCAGTACTTC

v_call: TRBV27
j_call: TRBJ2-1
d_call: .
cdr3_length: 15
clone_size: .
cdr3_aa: CASSVLGVSYNEQFF
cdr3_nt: TGTGCCAGCAGTGTACTAGGTGTGTCCTACAATGAGCAGTTCTTC

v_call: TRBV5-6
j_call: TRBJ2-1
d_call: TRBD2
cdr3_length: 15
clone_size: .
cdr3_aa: CASSPGASGTGEQFF
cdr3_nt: TGTGCCAGCAGCCCCGGGGCTAGCGGGACCGGTGAGCAGTTCTTC

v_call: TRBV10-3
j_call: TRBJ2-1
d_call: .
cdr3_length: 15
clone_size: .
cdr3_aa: CAISEPSTGADEQFF
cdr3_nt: TGTGCCATCAGTGAACCAAGCACGGGAGCTGATGAGCAGTTCTTC

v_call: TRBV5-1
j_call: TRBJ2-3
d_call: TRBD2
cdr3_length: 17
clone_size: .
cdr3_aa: CASSLAGLAGGGDTQYF
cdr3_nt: TGCGCCAGCAGCTTGGCGGGACTAGCGGGAGGAGGAGATACGCAGTATTTT

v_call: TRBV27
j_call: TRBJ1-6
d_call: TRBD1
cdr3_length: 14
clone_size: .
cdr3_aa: CASRRDRSNSPLHF
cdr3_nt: TGTGCCAGCAGACGGGACAGGTCGAATTCACCCCTCCACTTT

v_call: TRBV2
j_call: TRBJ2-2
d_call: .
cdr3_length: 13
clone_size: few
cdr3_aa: CAGSTGLTGELFF
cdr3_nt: TGTGCCGGGAGTACAGGGTTAACCGGGGAGCTGTTTTTT

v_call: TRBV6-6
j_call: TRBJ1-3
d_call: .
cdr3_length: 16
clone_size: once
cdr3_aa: CASSHGRSNSGNTIYF
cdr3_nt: TGTGCCAGCAGTCATGGACGGTCCAACTCTGGAAACACCATATATTTT

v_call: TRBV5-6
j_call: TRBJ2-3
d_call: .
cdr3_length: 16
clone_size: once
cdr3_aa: CASSPARRVSTDTQYF
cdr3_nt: TGTGCCAGCAGCCCGGCCCGGCGGGTTTCCACAGATACGCAGTATTTT

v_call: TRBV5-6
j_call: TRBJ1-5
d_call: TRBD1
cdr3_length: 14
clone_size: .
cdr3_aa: CASSREGGYQPQHF
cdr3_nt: TGTGCCAGCAGCAGGGAAGGGGGCTATCAGCCCCAGCATTTT

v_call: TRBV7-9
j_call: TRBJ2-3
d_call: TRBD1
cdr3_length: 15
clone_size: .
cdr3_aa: CASSPYRGITDTQYF
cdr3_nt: TGTGCCAGCAGCCCATACAGGGGGATCACAGATACGCAGTATTTT

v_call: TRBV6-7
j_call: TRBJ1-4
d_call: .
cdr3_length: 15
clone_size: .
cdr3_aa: CASVALTVTNEKLFF
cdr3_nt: TGTGCCAGTGTCGCCCTAACGGTGACTAATGAAAAACTGTTTTTT

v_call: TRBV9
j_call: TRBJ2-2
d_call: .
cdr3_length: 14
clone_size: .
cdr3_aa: CASSVATSTGELFF
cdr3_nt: TGTGCCAGCAGCGTAGCGACCAGCACCGGGGAGCTGTTTTTT

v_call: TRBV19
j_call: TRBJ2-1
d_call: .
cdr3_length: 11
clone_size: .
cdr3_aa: CASSMYNEQFF
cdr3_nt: TGTGCCAGTAGTATGTACAATGAGCAGTTCTTC

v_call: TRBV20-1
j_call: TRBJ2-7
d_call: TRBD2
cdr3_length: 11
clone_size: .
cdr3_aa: CSARWGGEQYF
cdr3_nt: TGCAGTGCTAGATGGGGGGGGGAGCAGTACTTC

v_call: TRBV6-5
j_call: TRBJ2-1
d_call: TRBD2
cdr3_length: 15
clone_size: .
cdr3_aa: CASSYAGLTYNEQFF
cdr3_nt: TGTGCCAGCAGTTATGCGGGACTAACCTACAATGAGCAGTTCTTC

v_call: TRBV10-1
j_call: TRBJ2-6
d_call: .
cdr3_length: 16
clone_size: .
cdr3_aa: CASKGRFSSGANVLTF
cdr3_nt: TGCGCCAGCAAAGGGCGTTTCAGCTCTGGGGCCAACGTCCTGACTTTC

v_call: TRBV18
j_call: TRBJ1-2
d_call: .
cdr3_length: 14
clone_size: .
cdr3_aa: CASSPGRINYGYTF
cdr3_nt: TGTGCCAGCTCGCCTGGACGGATTAACTATGGCTACACCTTC

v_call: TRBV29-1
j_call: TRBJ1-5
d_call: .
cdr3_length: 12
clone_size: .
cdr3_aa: CSVELPGQPQHF
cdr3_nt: TGCAGCGTTGAATTGCCCGGTCAGCCCCAGCATTTT

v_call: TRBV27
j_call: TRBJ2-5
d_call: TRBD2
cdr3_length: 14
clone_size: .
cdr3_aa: CASRQLAGTETQYF
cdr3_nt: TGTGCCAGCCGCCAACTAGCGGGAACAGAGACCCAGTACTTC

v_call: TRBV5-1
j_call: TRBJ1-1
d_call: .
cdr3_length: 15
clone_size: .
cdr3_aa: CASSLEGGRNTEAFF
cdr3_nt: TGCGCCAGCAGCTTGGAGGGAGGGAGAAACACTGAAGCTTTCTTT

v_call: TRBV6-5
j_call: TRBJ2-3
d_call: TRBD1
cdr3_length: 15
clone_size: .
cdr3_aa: CASSSQGADTDTQYF
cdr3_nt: TGTGCCAGCAGTTCTCAGGGGGCAGACACAGATACGCAGTATTTT

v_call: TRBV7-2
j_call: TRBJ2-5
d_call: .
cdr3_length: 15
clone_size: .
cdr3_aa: CASSFSSGVQETQYF
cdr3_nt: TGTGCCAGCAGCTTTAGTAGCGGAGTGCAAGAGACCCAGTACTTC

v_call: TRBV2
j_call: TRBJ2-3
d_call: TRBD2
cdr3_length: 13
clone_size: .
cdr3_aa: CASGAGGVYTQYF
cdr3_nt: TGTGCCAGCGGGGCGGGAGGTGTGTATACGCAGTATTTT

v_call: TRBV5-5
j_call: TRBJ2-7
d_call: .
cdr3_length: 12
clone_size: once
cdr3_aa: CASSSAGGEQYF
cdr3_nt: TGTGCCAGCAGCTCCGCCGGAGGCGAGCAGTACTTC

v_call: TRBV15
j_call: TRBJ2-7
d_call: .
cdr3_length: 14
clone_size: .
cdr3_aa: CATSRDGVGSEQYF
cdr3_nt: TGTGCCACCAGCAGAGATGGGGTAGGGAGCGAGCAGTACTTC

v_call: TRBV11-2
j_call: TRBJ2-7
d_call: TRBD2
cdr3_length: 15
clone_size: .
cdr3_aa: CASSLGSGSPYEQYF
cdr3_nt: TGTGCCAGCAGCTTGGGTAGCGGGAGCCCCTACGAGCAGTACTTC